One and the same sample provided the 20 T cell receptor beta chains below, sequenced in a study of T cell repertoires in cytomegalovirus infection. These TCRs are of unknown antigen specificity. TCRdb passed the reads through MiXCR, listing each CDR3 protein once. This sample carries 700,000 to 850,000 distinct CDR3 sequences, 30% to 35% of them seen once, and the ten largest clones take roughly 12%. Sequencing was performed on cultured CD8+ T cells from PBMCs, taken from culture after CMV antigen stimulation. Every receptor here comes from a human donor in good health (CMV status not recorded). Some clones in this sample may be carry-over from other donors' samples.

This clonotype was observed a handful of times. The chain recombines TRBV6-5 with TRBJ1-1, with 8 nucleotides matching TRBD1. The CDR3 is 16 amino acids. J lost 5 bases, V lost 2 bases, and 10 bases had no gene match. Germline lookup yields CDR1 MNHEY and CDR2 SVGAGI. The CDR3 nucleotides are TGTGCCAGCAGTTACCCTACCGACAGGGGAGGAACTGAAGCTTTCTTT. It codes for CASSYPTDRGGTEAFF.

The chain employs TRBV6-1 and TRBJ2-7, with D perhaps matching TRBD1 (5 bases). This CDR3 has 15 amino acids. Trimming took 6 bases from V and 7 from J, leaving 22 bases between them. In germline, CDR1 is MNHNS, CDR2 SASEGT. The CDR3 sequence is CASSDQGGSVREQYV. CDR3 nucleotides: TGTGCCAGCAGCGATCAGGGTGGATCGGTACGGGAGCAGTACGTC.

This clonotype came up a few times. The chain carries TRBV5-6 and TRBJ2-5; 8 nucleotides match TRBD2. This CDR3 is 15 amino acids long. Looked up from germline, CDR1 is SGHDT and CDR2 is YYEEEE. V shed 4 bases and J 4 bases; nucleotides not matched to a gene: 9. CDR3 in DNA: TGTGCCAGCAGCCCGGACGGGGGGGTCTTAGAGACCCAGTACTTC. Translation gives CASSPDGGVLETQYF.

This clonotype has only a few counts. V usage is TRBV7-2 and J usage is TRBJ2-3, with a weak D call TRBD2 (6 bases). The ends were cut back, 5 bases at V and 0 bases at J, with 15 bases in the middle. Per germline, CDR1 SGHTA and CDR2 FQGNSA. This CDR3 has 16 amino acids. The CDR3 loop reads CASSLGTYSSTDTQYF. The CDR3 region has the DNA TGTGCCAGCAGCCTCGGGACTTATTCTAGCACAGATACGCAGTATTTT.

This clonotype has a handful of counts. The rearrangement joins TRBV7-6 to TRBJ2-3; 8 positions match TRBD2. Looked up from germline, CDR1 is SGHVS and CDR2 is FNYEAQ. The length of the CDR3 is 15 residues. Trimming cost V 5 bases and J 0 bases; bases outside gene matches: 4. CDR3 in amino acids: CASSQTGGSTDTQYF. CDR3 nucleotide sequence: TGTGCCAGCAGCCAAACGGGGGGGAGCACAGATACGCAGTATTTT. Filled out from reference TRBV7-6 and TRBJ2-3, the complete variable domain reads GAGVSQSPRYKVTKRGQDVALRCDPISGHVSLYWYRQALGQGPEFLTYFNYEAQQDKSGLPNDRFSAERPEGSISTLTIQRTEQRDSAMYRCASSQTGGSTDTQYFGPGTRLTVL.

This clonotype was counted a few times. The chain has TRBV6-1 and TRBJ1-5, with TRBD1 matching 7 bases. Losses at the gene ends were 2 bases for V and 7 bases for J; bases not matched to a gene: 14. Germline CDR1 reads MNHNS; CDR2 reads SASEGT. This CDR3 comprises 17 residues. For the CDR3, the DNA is TGTGCCAGCAGTGAATCCCTCCGACAGGGTAGAGGGCAGCCCCAGCATTTT. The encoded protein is CASSESLRQGRGQPQHF.

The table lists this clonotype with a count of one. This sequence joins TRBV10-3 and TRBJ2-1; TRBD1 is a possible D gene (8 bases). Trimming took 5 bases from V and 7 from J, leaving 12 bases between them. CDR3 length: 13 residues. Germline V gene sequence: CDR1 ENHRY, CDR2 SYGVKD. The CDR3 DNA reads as TGTGCCATCAGTACAGGGGGGGGTAATGAGCAGTTCTTC. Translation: CAISTGGGNEQFF.

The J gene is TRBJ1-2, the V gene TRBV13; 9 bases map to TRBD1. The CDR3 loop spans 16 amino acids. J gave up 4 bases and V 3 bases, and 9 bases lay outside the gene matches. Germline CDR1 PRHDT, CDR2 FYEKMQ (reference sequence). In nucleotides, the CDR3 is TGTGCCAGCAGCTTCCTCGGGACAGGGAAATTCTATGGCTACACCTTC. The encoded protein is CASSFLGTGKFYGYTF.

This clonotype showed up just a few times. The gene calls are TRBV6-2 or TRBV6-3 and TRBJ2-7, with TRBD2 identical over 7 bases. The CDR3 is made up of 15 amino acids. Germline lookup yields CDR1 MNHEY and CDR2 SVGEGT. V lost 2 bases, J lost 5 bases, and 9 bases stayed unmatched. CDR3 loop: CASSYQGLIFDEQYV. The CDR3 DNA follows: TGTGCCAGCAGTTACCAGGGACTAATTTTCGACGAGCAGTACGTC.

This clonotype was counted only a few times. CDR3 sequence: CASSFSGRGGLREEQFF. In DNA form, the CDR3 reads TGTGCCAGCAGCTTTTCAGGGCGGGGGGGCCTGCGAGAAGAGCAGTTCTTC. The chain employs TRBV7-2 and TRBJ2-1; 9 bases fit TRBD2. The ends lost 3 bases at V and 10 bases at J; junction bases unmatched: 16. The germline V gene encodes CDR1 SGHTA and CDR2 FQGNSA. This CDR3 comprises 17 residues.

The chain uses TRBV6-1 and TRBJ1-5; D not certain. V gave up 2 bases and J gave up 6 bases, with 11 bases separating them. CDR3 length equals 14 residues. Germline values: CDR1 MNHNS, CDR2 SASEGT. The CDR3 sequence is CASSELAARQPQHF. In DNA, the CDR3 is TGTGCCAGCAGTGAACTGGCAGCCCGTCAGCCCCAGCATTTT.

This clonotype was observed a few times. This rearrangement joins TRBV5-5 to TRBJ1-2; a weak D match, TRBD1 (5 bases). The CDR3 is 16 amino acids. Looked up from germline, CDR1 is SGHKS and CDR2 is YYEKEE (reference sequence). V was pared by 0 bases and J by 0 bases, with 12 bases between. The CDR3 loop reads CASSLGYRTSNYGYTF. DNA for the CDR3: TGTGCCAGCAGCTTGGGATACAGGACCTCTAACTATGGCTACACCTTC. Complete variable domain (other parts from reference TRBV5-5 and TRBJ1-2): DAGVTQSPTHLIKTRGQQVTLRCSPISGHKSVSWYQQVLGQGPQFIFQYYEKEERGRGNFPDRFSARQFPNYSSELNVNALLLGDSALYLCASSLGYRTSNYGYTFGSGTRLTVV.

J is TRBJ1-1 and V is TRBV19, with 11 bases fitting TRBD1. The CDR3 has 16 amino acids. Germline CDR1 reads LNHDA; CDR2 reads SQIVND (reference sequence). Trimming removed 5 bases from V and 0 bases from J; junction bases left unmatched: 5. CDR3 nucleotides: TGTGCCAGTAGTCTTGGGACAGGGGGTATGAACACTGAAGCTTTCTTT. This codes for CASSLGTGGMNTEAFF. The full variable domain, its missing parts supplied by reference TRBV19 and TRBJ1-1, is DGGITQSPKYLFRKEGQNVTLSCEQNLNHDAMYWYRQDPGQGLRLIYYSQIVNDFQKGDIAEGYSVSREKKESFPLTVTSAQKNPTAFYLCASSLGTGGMNTEAFFGQGTRLTVV.

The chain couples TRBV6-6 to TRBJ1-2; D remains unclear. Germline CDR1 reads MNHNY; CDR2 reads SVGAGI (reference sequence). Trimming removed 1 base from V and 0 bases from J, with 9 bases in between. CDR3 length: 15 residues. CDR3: CASSYWEQANYGYTF. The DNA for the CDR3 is TGTGCCAGCAGTTACTGGGAACAAGCTAACTATGGCTACACCTTC.

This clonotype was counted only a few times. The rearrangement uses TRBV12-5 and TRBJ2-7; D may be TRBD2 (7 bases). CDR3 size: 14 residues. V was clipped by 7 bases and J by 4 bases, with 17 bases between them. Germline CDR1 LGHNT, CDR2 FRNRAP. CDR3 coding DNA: TGTGCTAGTGCCAAGGGGGGGGCTCGGTACGAGCAGTACTTC. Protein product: CASAKGGARYEQYF. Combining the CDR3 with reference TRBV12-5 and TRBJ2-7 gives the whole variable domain DARVTQTPRHKVTEMGQEVTMRCQPILGHNTVFWYRQTMMQGLELLAYFRNRAPLDDSGMPKDRFSAEMPDATLATLKIQPSEPRDSAVYFCASAKGGARYEQYFGPGTRLTVT.

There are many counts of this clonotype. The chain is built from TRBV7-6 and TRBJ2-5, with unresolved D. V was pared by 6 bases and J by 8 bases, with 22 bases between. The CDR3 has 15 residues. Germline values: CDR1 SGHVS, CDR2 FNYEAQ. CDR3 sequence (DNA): TGTGCCAGCAGTTTTGGCGCCGACCGTAGGGATACCCAGTACTTC. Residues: CASSFGADRRDTQYF.

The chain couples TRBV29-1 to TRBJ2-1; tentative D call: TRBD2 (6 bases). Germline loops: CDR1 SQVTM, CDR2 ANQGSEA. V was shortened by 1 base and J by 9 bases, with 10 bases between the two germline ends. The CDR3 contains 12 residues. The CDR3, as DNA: TGCAGCGTTGAAGGGAGGGAGAGTGAGCAGTTCTTC. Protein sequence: CSVEGRESEQFF.

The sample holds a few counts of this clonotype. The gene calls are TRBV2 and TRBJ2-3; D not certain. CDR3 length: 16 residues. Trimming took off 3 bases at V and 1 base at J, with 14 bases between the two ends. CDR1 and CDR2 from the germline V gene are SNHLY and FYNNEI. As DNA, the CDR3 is TGTGCCAGCAGTGATTTCAGCTCCTGGGGCACAGATACGCAGTATTTT. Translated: CASSDFSSWGTDTQYF.

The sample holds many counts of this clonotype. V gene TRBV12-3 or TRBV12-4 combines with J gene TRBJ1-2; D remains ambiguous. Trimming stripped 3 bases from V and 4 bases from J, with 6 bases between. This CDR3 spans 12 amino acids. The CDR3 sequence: CASSFGIYGYTF. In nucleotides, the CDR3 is TGTGCCAGCAGTTTTGGCATCTATGGCTACACCTTC.

CDR3 protein: CASSFGSGGALETQYF. The CDR3 DNA reads TGTGCCAGCAGTTTTGGTAGCGGGGGGGCGTTGGAGACCCAGTACTTC. The chain links TRBV12-3 or TRBV12-4 to TRBJ2-5; TRBD2 matches at 11 bases. The length of the CDR3 is 16 residues. Trimming took 3 bases from V and 5 from J; bases not matched to a gene: 8.